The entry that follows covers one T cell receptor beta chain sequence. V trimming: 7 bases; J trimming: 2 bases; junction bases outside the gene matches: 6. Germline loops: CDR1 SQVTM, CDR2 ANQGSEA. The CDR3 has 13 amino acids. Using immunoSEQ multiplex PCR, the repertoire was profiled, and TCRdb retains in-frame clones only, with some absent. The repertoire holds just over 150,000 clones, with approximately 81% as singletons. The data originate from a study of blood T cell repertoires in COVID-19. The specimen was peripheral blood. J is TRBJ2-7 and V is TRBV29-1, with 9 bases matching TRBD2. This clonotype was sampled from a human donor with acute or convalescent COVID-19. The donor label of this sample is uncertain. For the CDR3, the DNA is TGCAGCGCGAGCGGGGGGCGCACCTACGAGCAGTACTTC. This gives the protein CSASGGRTYEQYF.